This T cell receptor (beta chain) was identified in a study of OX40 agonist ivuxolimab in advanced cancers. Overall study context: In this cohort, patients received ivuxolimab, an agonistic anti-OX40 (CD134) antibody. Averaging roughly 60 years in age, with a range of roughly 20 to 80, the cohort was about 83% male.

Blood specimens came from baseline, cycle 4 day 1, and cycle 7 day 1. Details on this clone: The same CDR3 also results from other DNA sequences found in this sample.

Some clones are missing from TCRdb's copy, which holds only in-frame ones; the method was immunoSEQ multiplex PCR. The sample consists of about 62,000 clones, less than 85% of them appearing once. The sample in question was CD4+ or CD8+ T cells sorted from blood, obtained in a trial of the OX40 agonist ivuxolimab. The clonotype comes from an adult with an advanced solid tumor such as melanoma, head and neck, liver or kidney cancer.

In DNA, the CDR3 is TGTGCCAGCTCGCCTACTAGCGGGGGGGCCAATGAGCAGTTCTTC. Translating gives CASSPTSGGANEQFF. V usage is TRBV18 and J usage is TRBJ2-1; the match to TRBD2 covers 13 bases. V trimming: 6 bases; J trimming: 6 bases; junction bases outside the gene matches: 5. The CDR3 runs to 15 residues. Looked up from germline, CDR1 is KGHSH and CDR2 is LQKENI.